Each of the 26 T cell receptor beta chains below was sequenced from the same sample in a study of blood T cell repertoires in COVID-19. Sequenced by immunoSEQ multiplex PCR; TCRdb stores in-frame clones only, minus some. The data show fewer than 300,000 clones, approximately 77% seen once. Sequenced input: peripheral blood. These receptors all stem from a woman between 18 and 29 years old with acute or convalescent COVID-19.

V gene TRBV9 combines with J gene TRBJ2-3; 12 nucleotides align to TRBD2. The CDR3 sequence is 17 residues long. Germline CDR1 and CDR2: SGDLS and YYNGEE. Unmatched junction bases numbered 6, after V lost 0 bases and J lost 4 bases. The CDR3 loop reads CASSVGLAGVGADTQYF. The CDR3 region has the DNA TGTGCCAGCAGCGTAGGACTAGCGGGAGTAGGGGCAGATACGCAGTATTTT.

The chain has TRBV5-1 and TRBJ1-3; 8 bases align to TRBD1. CDR3 length: 14 residues. The V and J ends lost 4 bases and 3 bases, in that order; junction bases with no gene match: 3. The germline CDR1 and CDR2 sequences are SGHRS and YFSETQ. The CDR3 protein is CASSPGTGGNTIYF. The CDR3 coding sequence is TGCGCCAGCAGCCCCGGGACAGGTGGAAACACCATATATTTT.

The DNA of the CDR3 is TGTGCCAGCAGTTTATTCGGGGGACGGGCTGGAAACACCATATATTTT. Protein: CASSLFGGRAGNTIYF. The chain joins TRBV28 to TRBJ1-3; maybe TRBD1 (5 bases). CDR3 size: 16 residues. Germline V gene sequence: CDR1 MDHEN, CDR2 SYDVKM. Deletions cut 1 base from V and 2 bases from J, with 12 bases between.

V gene TRBV7-8 combines with J gene TRBJ2-1, with TRBD2 matching 8 bases. The CDR3 runs 16 residues. Germline-derived CDR1 and CDR2 are SGHVS and FQNEAQ. V was pared by 8 bases and J by 3 bases, with 12 bases of the junction left unmatched. The CDR3 region is CASSLYETSVYNEQFF. CDR3 DNA sequence: TGTGCCAGCTCCCTCTACGAGACTAGCGTCTACAATGAGCAGTTCTTC. The full variable domain, with the rest looked up from reference TRBV7-8 and TRBJ2-1, is GAGVSQSPRYKVAKRGQDVALRCDPISGHVSLFWYQQALGQGPEFLTYFQNEAQLDKSGLPSDRFFAERPEGSVSTLKIQRTQQEDSAVYLCASSLYETSVYNEQFFGPGTRLTVL.

The V gene is TRBV10-3, the J gene TRBJ1-3; 8 positions agree with TRBD1. The length of the CDR3 is 16 residues. The germline CDR1 and CDR2 sequences are ENHRY and SYGVKD. Trimming at V came to 2 bases and at J to 2 bases, leaving 5 bases not matched to a gene. CDR3 loop: CAISEIGRGPGNTIYF. The CDR3 DNA follows: TGTGCCATCAGTGAGATTGGCAGGGGGCCTGGAAACACCATATATTTT.

This chain connects TRBV15 to TRBJ2-1, with 7 nucleotides matching TRBD2. Trimming cost V 0 bases and J 1 base; bases outside gene matches: 6. Germline V gene sequence: CDR1 LNHNV, CDR2 YYDKDF (reference sequence). There are 17 residues in the CDR3. The CDR3 nucleotides are TGTGCCACCAGCAGAGATTATGGCGGGAGATCCTACAATGAGCAGTTCTTC. Translating it yields CATSRDYGGRSYNEQFF.

The V gene is TRBV28, the J gene TRBJ2-7; 7 bases fit TRBD1. V trimming: 3 bases; J trimming: 2 bases; junction bases outside the gene matches: 4. CDR1 is MDHEN and CDR2 is SYDVKM in the germline V gene. CDR3 length: 14 residues. The CDR3 DNA is TGTGCCAGCAGTTTTGGGGACAGCACCTACGAGCAGTACTTC. Its translation is CASSFGDSTYEQYF.

This chain joins TRBV6-6 and TRBJ2-3; weak D call: TRBD1 (5 bases). Germline-derived CDR1 and CDR2 are MNHNY and SVGAGI (reference sequence). V lost 5 bases and J 1 base, leaving 7 bases between the germline ends. This CDR3 comprises 13 residues. DNA for the CDR3: TGTGCCAGCAGTAGGACACGCACAGATACGCAGTATTTT. This translates into CASSRTRTDTQYF.

The chain recombines TRBV12-3 or TRBV12-4 with TRBJ1-5, with D unclear. Trimming took off 6 bases at V and 1 base at J, with 4 bases between the two ends. The CDR3 extends over 12 amino acids. DNA of the CDR3: TGTGCCAGCAGCAGGAGCAATCAGCCCCAGCATTTT. Protein sequence: CASSRSNQPQHF.

The chain recombines TRBV6-2 or TRBV6-3 with TRBJ1-2, with D possibly matching TRBD1 (5 bases). The CDR3 totals 13 residues. Trimming cost V 4 bases and J 6 bases, with 12 bases left between them. The germline V gene encodes CDR1 MNHEY and CDR2 SVGEGT. The CDR3 DNA reads TGTGCCAGCAGTTCTTCCTCGGGGGATGGCTACACCTTC. It specifies CASSSSSGDGYTF.

This clone came up once. CDR3 protein: CASRGRGFEKLFF. The CDR3 nucleotides are TGTGCCAGCAGAGGTCGCGGATTTGAAAAACTGTTTTTT. The rearrangement joins TRBV2 to TRBJ1-4; D is unclear. CDR3 length equals 13 residues. The germline V gene has CDR1 SNHLY and CDR2 FYNNEI. Trimming took 6 bases from V and 7 from J, leaving 12 bases between them.

The chain is built from TRBV5-1 and TRBJ2-2, with 8 bases aligning to TRBD2. CDR1 and CDR2 from the germline V gene are SGHRS and YFSETQ. The CDR3 spans 16 residues. Unmatched junction bases numbered 5, after V lost 0 bases and J lost 4 bases. This CDR3 reads CASSLDGTRGTGELFF. CDR3 bases: TGCGCCAGCAGCTTGGACGGGACTAGAGGCACCGGGGAGCTGTTTTTT. The full variable domain, completed using reference TRBV5-1 and TRBJ2-2, is KAGVTQTPRYLIKTRGQQVTLSCSPISGHRSVSWYQQTPGQGLQFLFEYFSETQRNKGNFPGRFSGRQFSNSRSEMNVSTLELGDSALYLCASSLDGTRGTGELFFGEGSRLTVL.

The gene calls are TRBV5-1 and TRBJ2-7, with D tentatively TRBD1 (5 bases). The CDR3 extends over 12 amino acids. Germline V lookup: CDR1 SGHRS, CDR2 YFSETQ. V gave up 4 bases and J gave up 5 bases, with 10 bases separating them. CDR3: CASSNTGDEQYF. In nucleotides, the CDR3 is TGCGCCAGCAGCAATACAGGAGACGAGCAGTACTTC.

This chain joins TRBV24-1 and TRBJ2-1; TRBD1 agrees at 7 bases. The CDR3 totals 15 residues. From germline, CDR1 is KGHDR and CDR2 SFDVKD. Losses at the gene ends were 5 bases for V and 4 bases for J; bases not matched to a gene: 7. The CDR3 sequence is CATSAGTDIYNEQFF. CDR3 coding DNA: TGTGCCACCAGTGCGGGGACAGATATTTACAATGAGCAGTTCTTC.

The gene calls are TRBV20-1 and TRBJ1-2; D is possibly TRBD1 (5 bases). Germline V gene data show CDR1 as DFQATT and CDR2 as SNEGSKA (reference sequence). The CDR3 loop spans 10 amino acids. Trimming shortened V by 7 bases and J by 3 bases, and 6 bases separated the two germline ends. The CDR3 nucleotides read TGCAGTGGGGGGGACTATGGCTACACCTTC. It translates to CSGGDYGYTF.

The chain recombines TRBV19 with TRBJ2-7, with 9 bases matching TRBD1. Germline loops: CDR1 LNHDA, CDR2 SQIVND (reference sequence). This CDR3 spans 13 amino acids. The J segment lost 3 bases and the V segment lost 5 bases, leaving 2 bases of the junction unmatched. The CDR3 spells CASSADRGYEQYF. CDR3 in DNA: TGTGCCAGTAGTGCGGACAGGGGCTACGAGCAGTACTTC.

J is TRBJ2-1 and V is TRBV21-1; the DNA was not used to check the table's D call, TRBD1. TRBV21-1 is listed as a pseudogene. The CDR3 is 15 amino acids. This CDR3 is CASSKGRQGGYEQFF. CDR3 nucleotide sequence: TGTGCCAGCAGCAAAGGGAGACAGGGTGGGTATGAGCAGTTCTTC.

CDR3 sequence reads: CASSLDDSVNEQFF. The CDR3 coding sequence is TGTGCCAGCAGCTTGGATGATAGCGTCAATGAGCAGTTCTTC. This chain connects TRBV5-4 to TRBJ2-1; tentatively, D is TRBD2 (5 bases). Germline CDR1 is SGHNT and CDR2 is YYREEE (reference sequence). Trimming left V 0 bases short and J 6 bases short, with 10 bases between. The CDR3 runs 14 residues.

J is TRBJ2-2 and V is TRBV3-1 (or the pseudogene TRBV3-2), with 7 nucleotides matching TRBD1. Germline V lookup: CDR1 LGHDT, CDR2 YNNKEL (reference sequence). The CDR3 sequence is 16 residues long. V shed 2 bases and J 5 bases; nucleotides not matched to a gene: 8. The CDR3 protein is CASSQPRQGITGELFF. DNA of the CDR3: TGTGCCAGCAGCCAACCCCGACAGGGTATTACCGGGGAGCTGTTTTTT.

This clone was picked up one time. This chain uses TRBV25-1 with TRBJ1-2; 7 bases are shared with TRBD1. The V segment lost 0 bases and the J segment 2 bases; nucleotides outside the gene matches: 9. In germline, CDR1 is MGHDK, CDR2 SYGVNS. This CDR3 comprises 17 residues. CDR3 protein: CASSEYLVLTGNYGYTF. The CDR3, as DNA: TGTGCCAGCAGTGAATACCTCGTTTTGACAGGGAACTATGGCTACACCTTC.

V gene TRBV5-5 combines with J gene TRBJ1-5, with D possibly matching TRBD1 (6 bases). The CDR3 contains 16 residues. Germline V gene lookup returns CDR1 SGHKS and CDR2 YYEKEE (reference sequence). The V end was cut by 3 bases, the J end by 2 bases, with 15 bases between. The CDR3 nucleotides are TGTGCCAGCAGCTCCACGAACAGGGCTGGCAATCAGCCCCAGCATTTT. Protein product: CASSSTNRAGNQPQHF.

The chain recombines TRBV5-6 with TRBJ1-6; D is ambiguous. Trimming shortened V by 0 bases and J by 6 bases, and 7 bases separated the two germline ends. The CDR3 length is 14 residues. CDR1 is SGHDT and CDR2 is YYEEEE in the germline V gene. The CDR3 DNA reads TGTGCCAGCAGCTTGGTAGAGCTTAATTCACCCCTCCACTTT. It is translated as CASSLVELNSPLHF.

CDR3 loop: CASSLLAGVGPDTQYF. CDR3 coding DNA: TGTGCCAGCAGCTTGTTAGCGGGAGTGGGCCCAGATACGCAGTATTTT. This rearrangement joins TRBV7-3 to TRBJ2-3; 9 bases map to TRBD2. CDR1 SGHTA and CDR2 FQGTGA come from the germline V gene. Unmatched junction bases numbered 8, after V lost 3 bases and J lost 4 bases. This CDR3 spans 16 amino acids.

The V and J genes are TRBV27 and TRBJ2-7, with D tentatively TRBD1 (5 bases). Trimming pared 3 bases from V and 8 bases from J, leaving 14 bases between. Germline V gene sequence: CDR1 MNHEY, CDR2 SMNVEV (reference sequence). This CDR3 spans 13 amino acids. CDR3 in DNA: TGTGCCAGCAGTTTCGACAGCTCTACGCAGCAGTACTTC. It is translated as CASSFDSSTQQYF.

The chain recombines TRBV9 with TRBJ2-7; 7 bases align to TRBD2. The CDR3 runs to 15 residues. Germline V CDR1 and CDR2: SGDLS, YYNGEE. V shed 0 bases, J shed 0 bases, and the junction held 3 bases outside the gene matches. The CDR3 nucleotides are TGTGCCAGCAGCGTAGGGCTAGCGGACTCCTACGAGCAGTACTTC. Its protein is CASSVGLADSYEQYF.

The rearrangement uses TRBV27 and TRBJ2-2, with D hard to call. CDR3 length: 13 amino acids. Trimming left V 5 bases short and J 7 bases short, with 11 bases between. CDR1 is MNHEY, CDR2 SMNVEV, per germline (reference sequence). This CDR3 reads CASSIRLFGELFF. The CDR3 coding sequence is TGTGCCAGCAGTATACGACTCTTCGGGGAGCTGTTTTTT.